These T cell receptor beta chains were read from a single sample in a study of T cell responses to AZD1222 COVID-19 vaccine. Here immunoSEQ multiplex PCR was the method, and the copy in TCRdb shows in-frame clones only, minus some. The data contain around 170,000 clones, about 86% of them singletons. The sample consisted of peripheral blood, taken 28 days after the second AZD1222 dose. Receptors were obtained from an adult who received the AZD1222 COVID-19 vaccine. The CDR3 runs from the conserved cysteine through the conserved F or W. The order of the fields is V gene, D gene, clone size, J gene, CDR3 protein, CDR3 DNA. A D gene is named only where the DNA matches it firmly. Clone size is given for some rows only: seen once, a few or many times, or a class if the clone is expanded.

V gene: TRBV11-1; D gene: .; clone size: once; J gene: TRBJ2-2; CDR3 protein: CASSRRGHTNTGELFF; CDR3 DNA: TGTGCCAGCAGCCGCCGGGGACATACGAACACCGGGGAGCTGTTTTTT
V gene: TRBV11-3; D gene: TRBD1; clone size: .; J gene: TRBJ2-2; CDR3 protein: CASSFRDRGNTGELFF; CDR3 DNA: TGTGCCAGCAGCTTCCGGGACAGGGGGAACACCGGGGAGCTGTTTTTT
V gene: TRBV19; D gene: TRBD1; clone size: once; J gene: TRBJ2-5; CDR3 protein: CASSFTGAAKETQYF; CDR3 DNA: TGTGCCAGTAGTTTTACAGGGGCGGCGAAGGAGACCCAGTACTTC
V gene: TRBV4-3; D gene: .; clone size: .; J gene: TRBJ1-2; CDR3 protein: CASSQDRMDWYGYTF; CDR3 DNA: TGCGCCAGCAGCCAAGATCGAATGGATTGGTATGGCTACACCTTC
V gene: TRBV19; D gene: TRBD1; clone size: once; J gene: TRBJ1-4; CDR3 protein: CASSRTGGNNEKLFF; CDR3 DNA: TGTGCCAGTAGTCGCACAGGGGGGAATAATGAAAAACTGTTTTTT
V gene: TRBV9; D gene: .; clone size: .; J gene: TRBJ2-3; CDR3 protein: CASSPGGGPTDTQYF; CDR3 DNA: TGTGCCAGCAGTCCCGGAGGGGGGCCCACAGATACGCAGTATTTT
V gene: TRBV6-1; D gene: TRBD1; clone size: .; J gene: TRBJ1-2; CDR3 protein: CASSESRGQGHLANYGYTF; CDR3 DNA: TGTGCCAGCAGTGAATCGAGAGGACAGGGGCACTTAGCTAACTATGGCTACACCTTC
V gene: TRBV6-2/TRBV6-3; D gene: TRBD2; clone size: few; J gene: TRBJ2-3; CDR3 protein: CASSQVSGGAADTQYF; CDR3 DNA: TGTGCCAGCAGCCAAGTTAGCGGGGGGGCCGCAGATACGCAGTATTTT
V gene: TRBV15; D gene: .; clone size: .; J gene: TRBJ1-6; CDR3 protein: CATSRDNSPLHF; CDR3 DNA: TGTGCCACCAGCAGGGACAATTCACCCCTCCACTTT
V gene: TRBV30; D gene: .; clone size: .; J gene: TRBJ1-5; CDR3 protein: CAWSPPDSPSNQPQHF; CDR3 DNA: TGTGCCTGGAGTCCCCCGGACAGTCCCAGCAATCAGCCCCAGCATTTT
V gene: TRBV19; D gene: TRBD2; clone size: .; J gene: TRBJ2-5; CDR3 protein: CASSPRAGGHQETQYF; CDR3 DNA: TGTGCCAGTAGCCCCCGGGCGGGGGGACACCAAGAGACCCAGTACTTC
V gene: TRBV27; D gene: TRBD2; clone size: .; J gene: TRBJ2-3; CDR3 protein: CASSFSWGGWNDTQYF; CDR3 DNA: TGTGCCAGCAGTTTTTCCTGGGGGGGATGGAACGATACGCAGTATTTT
V gene: TRBV6-6; D gene: TRBD1; clone size: .; J gene: TRBJ1-2; CDR3 protein: CASSGTAPNYGYTF; CDR3 DNA: TGTGCCAGCTCTGGGACAGCCCCTAACTATGGCTACACCTTC
V gene: TRBV4-2; D gene: .; clone size: once; J gene: TRBJ1-2; CDR3 protein: CASSQDPRGTAYGYTF; CDR3 DNA: TGTGCCAGCAGCCAAGATCCACGGGGTACCGCGTATGGCTACACCTTC
V gene: TRBV7-2; D gene: TRBD1; clone size: .; J gene: TRBJ2-3; CDR3 protein: CASSTDRGWSDTQYF; CDR3 DNA: TGTGCCAGCAGCACGGACAGGGGATGGTCAGATACGCAGTATTTT
V gene: TRBV5-1; D gene: TRBD2; clone size: .; J gene: TRBJ2-3; CDR3 protein: CASSRSSGDTDTQYF; CDR3 DNA: TGCGCCAGCAGCCGTTCTAGCGGGGACACAGATACGCAGTATTTT
V gene: TRBV10-2; D gene: .; clone size: .; J gene: TRBJ1-5; CDR3 protein: CASSESWNQPQHF; CDR3 DNA: TGCGCCAGCAGTGAGTCCTGGAATCAGCCCCAGCATTTT
V gene: TRBV6-2/TRBV6-3; D gene: .; clone size: .; J gene: TRBJ1-4; CDR3 protein: CASSYPTISGHEGKLFF; CDR3 DNA: TGTGCCAGCAGTTACCCAACTATCTCGGGTCATGAAGGAAAACTGTTTTTT
V gene: TRBV5-1; D gene: TRBD2; clone size: .; J gene: TRBJ2-5; CDR3 protein: CASNTGLAGETQYF; CDR3 DNA: TGCGCCAGCAACACGGGACTAGCGGGAGAGACCCAGTACTTC
V gene: TRBV5-6; D gene: .; clone size: .; J gene: TRBJ2-3; CDR3 protein: CASVGLIQDTQYF; CDR3 DNA: TGTGCCAGCGTCGGACTGATACAAGATACGCAGTATTTT
V gene: TRBV5-1; D gene: TRBD1; clone size: .; J gene: TRBJ1-6; CDR3 protein: CASSETGSSYNSPLHF; CDR3 DNA: TGCGCCAGCAGCGAGACAGGGAGCTCCTATAATTCACCCCTCCACTTT
V gene: TRBV10-1; D gene: .; clone size: .; J gene: TRBJ1-5; CDR3 protein: CARGGGVGRNQPQHF; CDR3 DNA: TGCGCCAGAGGTGGGGGGGTCGGGAGGAATCAGCCCCAGCATTTT
V gene: TRBV7-3; D gene: .; clone size: .; J gene: TRBJ1-1; CDR3 protein: CASRPAVGTEAFF; CDR3 DNA: TGTGCCAGCAGACCCGCCGTAGGCACTGAAGCTTTCTTT
V gene: TRBV19; D gene: .; clone size: .; J gene: TRBJ1-1; CDR3 protein: CASSIDRSTEAFF; CDR3 DNA: TGTGCCAGTAGTATAGATCGGAGTACTGAAGCTTTCTTT
V gene: TRBV3-1/TRBV3-2; D gene: .; clone size: .; J gene: TRBJ2-1; CDR3 protein: CASSYSKIDAGFSYNEQFF; CDR3 DNA: TGTGCCAGCAGCTACTCAAAAATTGACGCGGGGTTCTCCTACAATGAGCAGTTCTTC
V gene: TRBV6-2/TRBV6-3; D gene: .; clone size: .; J gene: TRBJ2-2; CDR3 protein: CASSYSSNTGELFF; CDR3 DNA: TGTGCCAGCAGTTACAGCTCGAACACCGGGGAGCTGTTTTTT
V gene: TRBV5-1; D gene: .; clone size: few; J gene: TRBJ2-7; CDR3 protein: CASSWTGTRLYEQYF; CDR3 DNA: TGCGCCAGCAGCTGGACCGGGACACGGCTCTACGAGCAGTACTTC